The 19 T cell receptor beta chains given below trace back to one sample, sequenced in a study of monozygotic twins with inflammatory bowel disease. TCRdb reanalyzed the 5' RACE reads and collapses them to one entry per CDR3 protein, without DNA. The data show about 380,000 distinct CDR3 sequences, and the top ten clones hold roughly 2.6%. The sample comprised blood. The receptor set was obtained from a human donor with ulcerative colitis or Crohn's disease, or a healthy co-twin of an affected twin (not recorded which).

V gene TRBV10-2 combines with J gene TRBJ1-3. The V gene's germline CDR1 is WSHSY and CDR2 SAAADI. The CDR3 totals 13 residues. CDR3: CATTWDSGNTIYF.

This chain connects TRBV29-1 to TRBJ2-7; no DNA is available, so the TRBD2 call from TCRdb remains unchecked. The CDR3 extends over 12 amino acids. Germline CDR1 SQVTM, CDR2 ANQGSEA. CDR3 residues: CSVVAPRGEQYF.

The genes are TRBV20-1 and TRBJ1-5; absent DNA, TCRdb's TRBD1 call cannot be checked. There are 14 residues in the CDR3. CDR1 and CDR2 from the germline V gene are DFQATT and SNEGSKA (reference sequence). CDR3 amino acids: CSARGGPSNQPQHF.

V is TRBV12-3 or TRBV12-4 and J is TRBJ1-5. The CDR3 is 15 residues long. CDR3 protein: CASSLGVRSNQPQHF.

The rearrangement uses TRBV5-1 and TRBJ2-7; TCRdb's assignment of TRBD1 cannot be checked, as there is no DNA. Germline CDR1 reads SGHRS; CDR2 reads YFSETQ. The CDR3 sequence is 15 residues long. The CDR3 sequence: CASSENRDRVYEQYF.

The CDR3 is CASSLQQGRMVETQYF. The V and J genes are TRBV7-9 and TRBJ2-5; without DNA, the TCRdb call of TRBD1 cannot be checked. In germline, CDR1 is SEHNR, CDR2 FQNEAQ (reference sequence). The CDR3 sequence is 16 residues long. The full variable domain, rest sourced from reference TRBV7-9 and TRBJ2-5, is DTGVSQNPRHKITKRGQNVTFRCDPISEHNRLYWYRQTLGQGPEFLTYFQNEAQLEKSRLLSDRFSAERPKGSFSTLEIQRTEQGDSAMYLCASSLQQGRMVETQYFGPGTRLLVL.

The chain is built from TRBV12-3 or TRBV12-4 and TRBJ2-6; checking the TCRdb D call of TRBD1 is not possible without DNA. The CDR3 consists of 16 residues. The CDR3 loop reads CASSLVYRGLANVLTF.

This chain links TRBV5-4 with TRBJ2-7; the TCRdb call, TRBD1, lacks DNA for checking. CDR3 length: 15 residues. The germline V gene has CDR1 SGHNT and CDR2 YYREEE (reference sequence). CDR3 sequence reads: CASSLGTASDYEQYF.

V gene TRBV7-2 combines with J gene TRBJ2-1. Germline V gene sequence: CDR1 SGHTA, CDR2 FQGNSA. The CDR3 contains 16 residues. CDR3 protein: CASSSVDRGSYNEQFF. Complete variable domain (other parts from reference TRBV7-2 and TRBJ2-1): GAGVSQSPSNKVTEKGKDVELRCDPISGHTALYWYRQSLGQGLEFLIYFQGNSAPDKSGLPSDRFSAERTGGSVSTLTIQRTQQEDSAVYLCASSSVDRGSYNEQFFGPGTRLTVL.

The chain combines TRBV5-1 with TRBJ2-5; checking the TCRdb D call of TRBD1 is not possible without DNA. This CDR3 region has 14 residues. Germline loops: CDR1 SGHRS, CDR2 YFSETQ. The CDR3 region is CASNRQGMGETQYF.

V is TRBV10-3 and J is TRBJ1-3; the D call from TCRdb, TRBD1, cannot be confirmed without DNA. The CDR3 covers 15 residues. The germline CDR1 and CDR2 sequences are ENHRY and SYGVKD. The chain's CDR3 is CAISAGQGNGNTIYF.

The chain carries TRBV4-1 and TRBJ1-2. Germline V gene data show CDR1 as MGHRA and CDR2 as YSYEKL. This CDR3 is 12 amino acids long. CDR3 residues: CASSQPDYGYTF.

The chain is built from TRBV29-1 and TRBJ2-1; TCRdb's assignment of TRBD1 cannot be checked, as there is no DNA. The CDR3 spans 14 residues. CDR1 and CDR2 (germline): SQVTM, ANQGSEA. Here the CDR3 reads CSPLGGRSYNEQFF.

The chain couples TRBV19 to TRBJ1-2; there is no DNA to check the TCRdb D call of TRBD1. Germline loops: CDR1 LNHDA, CDR2 SQIVND (reference sequence). The CDR3 totals 15 residues. CDR3 sequence reads: CASSSGQGAVYGYTF.

This sequence joins TRBV4-2 and TRBJ2-7; TCRdb returns TRBD1, unconfirmable since there is no DNA. The germline gives CDR1 LGHNA, CDR2 YNFKEQ. The CDR3 runs to 17 residues. The CDR3: CASSQGLSGQSAYEQYF.

Here the CDR3 reads CATTGGSTDTQYF. The V call is TRBV24-1, the J call TRBJ2-3; TCRdb calls TRBD2, which cannot be checked without DNA. Germline assignment: CDR1 KGHDR and CDR2 SFDVKD. The CDR3 sequence is 13 residues long.

The chain combines TRBV19 with TRBJ2-7; TCRdb designates TRBD1, a call that cannot be tested without DNA. This CDR3 has 15 amino acids. CDR1 is LNHDA, CDR2 SQIVND, per germline (reference sequence). The CDR3 region is CASSPGTSTGYEQYF.

The V call is TRBV5-1, the J call TRBJ1-4. Germline values: CDR1 SGHRS, CDR2 YFSETQ. The CDR3 runs 14 residues. This CDR3 is CASSLAQYNEKLFF.

The V and J genes are TRBV5-1 and TRBJ2-3; with no DNA, the TCRdb D assignment of TRBD2 cannot be verified. This CDR3 region has 16 residues. Germline CDR1 reads SGHRS; CDR2 reads YFSETQ. The CDR3 loop reads CASSQMAGASTDTQYF.